Included here is one TCR beta chain sequence, with context. The antigen is not known. Via MiXCR, TCRdb re-called the reads, giving one row per CDR3 protein. This table has more than 75,000 distinct CDR3 sequences, 25% to 30% appearing once. After removal of 3 bases from V and 3 bases from J, the junction contained 8 bases not matched to a gene. The length of the CDR3 is 17 residues. From germline, CDR1 is ENHRY and CDR2 SYGVKD. The sample is drawn from a study of T cell repertoires in cytomegalovirus infection. Across the whole study: Researchers turned to recently identified HLA-C-restricted CMV epitopes as well as well-studied HLA-B-restricted ones. Public TCR beta signatures marked donors with CMV infection and the matching HLA.

The chain joins TRBV10-3 to TRBJ2-2; 9 bases align to TRBD2. Specimen: CD8+ T cells from cultured PBMCs, collected from culture after CMV antigen stimulation. The TCR originated in a human donor in good health (CMV status not recorded). Some clones in this sample may be carry-over from other donors' samples. The CDR3 DNA follows: TGTGCCATCAGTGAAGGGATAGCGGGGGCGTACACCGGGGAGCTGTTTTTT. It encodes CAISEGIAGAYTGELFF.